This T cell receptor beta chain was profiled in a study of T cell responses to AZD1222 COVID-19 vaccine. The table came from immunoSEQ multiplex PCR; TCRdb's copy has only in-frame clones and leaves some out. This sample has about 120,000 clones, with about 90% found just once. The CDR3 has 15 residues. V lost 10 bases to trimming and J lost 0 bases, with 18 bases between them. CDR1 LNHDA and CDR2 SQIVND come from the germline V gene (reference sequence). Study-wide points: Unmutated variant regions are reportedly the target of nearly half of TCRs that are spike-specific. White British people made up most donors, females outnumbered males, and clonal diversity was possibly underestimated.

About this clone itself: Its antigen is unknown.

This sequence joins TRBV19 and TRBJ1-1; D is unclear. Sample: peripheral blood, taken on day 0 of AZD1222 vaccination. This receptor was identified in an adult in good health. The CDR3 DNA reads as TGTGCCACCAAGCAAAAGGAGGTGCTGAACACTGAAGCTTTCTTT. This encodes CATKQKEVLNTEAFF.